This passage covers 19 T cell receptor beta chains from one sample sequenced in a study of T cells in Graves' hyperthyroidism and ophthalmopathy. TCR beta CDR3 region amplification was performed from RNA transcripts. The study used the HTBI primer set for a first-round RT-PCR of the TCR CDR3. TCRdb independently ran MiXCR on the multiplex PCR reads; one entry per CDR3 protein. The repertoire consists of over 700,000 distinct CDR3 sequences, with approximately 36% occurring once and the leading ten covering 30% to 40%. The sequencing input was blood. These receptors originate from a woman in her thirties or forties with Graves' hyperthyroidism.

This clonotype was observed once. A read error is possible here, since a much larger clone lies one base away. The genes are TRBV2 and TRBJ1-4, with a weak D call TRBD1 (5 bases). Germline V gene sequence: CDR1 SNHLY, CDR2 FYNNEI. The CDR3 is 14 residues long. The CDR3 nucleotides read TGTGCCAGCAGCGAATGGGGGACTAATGAAAAACTGCTTTTT. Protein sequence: CASSEWGTNEKLLF.

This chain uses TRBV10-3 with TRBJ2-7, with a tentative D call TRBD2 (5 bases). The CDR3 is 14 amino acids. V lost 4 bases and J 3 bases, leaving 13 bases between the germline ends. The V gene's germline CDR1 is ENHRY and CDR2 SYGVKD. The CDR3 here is CAISVTAEDYEQYF. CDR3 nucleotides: TGTGCCATCAGTGTTACGGCGGAGGACTACGAGCAGTACTTC.

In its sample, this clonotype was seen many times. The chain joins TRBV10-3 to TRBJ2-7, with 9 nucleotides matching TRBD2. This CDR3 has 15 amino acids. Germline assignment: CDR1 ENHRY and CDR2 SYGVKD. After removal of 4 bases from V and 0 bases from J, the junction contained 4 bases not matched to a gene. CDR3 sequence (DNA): TGTGCCATCAGTGGGGATAGCGGGAGCTCCTACGAGCAGTACTTC. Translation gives CAISGDSGSSYEQYF.

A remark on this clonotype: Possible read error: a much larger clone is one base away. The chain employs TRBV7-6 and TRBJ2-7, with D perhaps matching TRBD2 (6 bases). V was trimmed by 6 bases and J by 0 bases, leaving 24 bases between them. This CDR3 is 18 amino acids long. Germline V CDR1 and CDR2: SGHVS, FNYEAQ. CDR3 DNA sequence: TGTGCCAGCAGTGAGTCGAAGTCGGATAGCGGACCCTCCTACGAGCAGTACTTC. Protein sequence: CASSESKSDSGPSYEQYF.

This chain's CDR3 is CASSSRQDDNYGYTF. The CDR3 nucleotides are TGTGCCAGCAGTTCCCGACAGGACGATAACTATGGCTACACCTTC. The chain recombines TRBV5-4 with TRBJ1-2; a possible D gene is TRBD1 (6 bases). The V and J ends lost 5 bases and 1 base respectively, with 15 bases between them. Germline V gives CDR1 SGHNT, CDR2 YYREEE (reference sequence). This CDR3 comprises 15 residues.

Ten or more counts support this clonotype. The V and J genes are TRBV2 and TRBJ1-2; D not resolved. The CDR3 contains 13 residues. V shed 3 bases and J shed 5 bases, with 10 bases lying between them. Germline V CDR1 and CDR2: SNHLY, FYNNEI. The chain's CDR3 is CASSESSEYGYTF. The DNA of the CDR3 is TGTGCCAGCAGTGAGTCATCGGAGTATGGCTACACCTTC.

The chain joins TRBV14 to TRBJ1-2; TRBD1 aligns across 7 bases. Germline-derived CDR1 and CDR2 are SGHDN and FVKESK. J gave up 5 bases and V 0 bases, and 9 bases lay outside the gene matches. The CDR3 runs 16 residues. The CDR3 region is CASSQEWTGGKYGYTF. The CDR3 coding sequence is TGTGCCAGCAGCCAAGAGTGGACAGGCGGCAAGTATGGCTACACCTTC.

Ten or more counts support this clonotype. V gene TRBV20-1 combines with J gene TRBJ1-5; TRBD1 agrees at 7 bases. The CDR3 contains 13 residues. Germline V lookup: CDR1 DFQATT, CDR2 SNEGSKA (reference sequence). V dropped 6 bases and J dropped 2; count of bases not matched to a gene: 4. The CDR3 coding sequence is TGCAGTGCCCCTGACAGGGGCAATCAGCCCCAGCATTTT. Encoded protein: CSAPDRGNQPQHF.

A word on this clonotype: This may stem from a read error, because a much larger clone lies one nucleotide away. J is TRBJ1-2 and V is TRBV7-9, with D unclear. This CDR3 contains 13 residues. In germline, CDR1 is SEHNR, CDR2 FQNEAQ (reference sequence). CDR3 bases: TGTGCCAGCAGCATAGGACCGTCTTCGGGCTGCACCTTC. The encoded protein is CASSIGPSSGCTF.

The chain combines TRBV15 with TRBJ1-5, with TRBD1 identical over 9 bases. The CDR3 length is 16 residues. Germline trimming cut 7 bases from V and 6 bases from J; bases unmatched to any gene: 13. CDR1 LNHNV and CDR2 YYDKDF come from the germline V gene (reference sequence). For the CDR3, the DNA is TGTGCCACCACCCTTACCGGGACAGGGATAGGTCAGCCCCAGCATTTT. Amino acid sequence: CATTLTGTGIGQPQHF.

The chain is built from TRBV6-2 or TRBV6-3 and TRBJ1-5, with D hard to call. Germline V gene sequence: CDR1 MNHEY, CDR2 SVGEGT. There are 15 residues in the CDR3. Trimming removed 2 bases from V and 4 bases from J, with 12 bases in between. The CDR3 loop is CASSYVQVENQPQHF. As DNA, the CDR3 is TGTGCCAGCAGTTACGTCCAGGTAGAAAATCAGCCCCAGCATTTT.

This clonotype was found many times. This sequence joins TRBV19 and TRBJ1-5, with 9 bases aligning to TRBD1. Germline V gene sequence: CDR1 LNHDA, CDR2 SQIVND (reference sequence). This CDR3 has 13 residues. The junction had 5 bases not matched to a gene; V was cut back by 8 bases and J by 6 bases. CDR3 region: CASSQGAGQPQHF. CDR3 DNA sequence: TGTGCCAGTTCACAGGGGGCAGGTCAGCCCCAGCATTTT.

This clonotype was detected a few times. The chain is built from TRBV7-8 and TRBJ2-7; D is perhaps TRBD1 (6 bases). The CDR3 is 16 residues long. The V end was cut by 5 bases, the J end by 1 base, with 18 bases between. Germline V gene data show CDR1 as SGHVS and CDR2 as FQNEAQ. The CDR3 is CASSTPQGQDSYEQYF. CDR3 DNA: TGTGCCAGCAGCACGCCGCAGGGACAAGATTCCTACGAGCAGTACTTC.

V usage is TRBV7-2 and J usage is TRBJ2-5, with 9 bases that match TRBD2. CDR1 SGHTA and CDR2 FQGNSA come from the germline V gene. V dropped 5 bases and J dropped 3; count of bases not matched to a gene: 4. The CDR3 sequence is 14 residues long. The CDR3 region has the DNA TGTGCCAGCAGCCGACTAGCGGAAGAAGAGACCCAGTACTTC. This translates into CASSRLAEEETQYF.

CDR3 loop: CASSPTGTGIYNSPLHF. DNA of the CDR3: TGTGCCAGCAGTCCAACCGGGACAGGGATATATAATTCACCCCTCCACTTT. V is TRBV27 and J is TRBJ1-6, with TRBD1 matching 9 bases. Germline loops: CDR1 MNHEY, CDR2 SMNVEV (reference sequence). V dropped 5 bases and J dropped 4; count of bases not matched to a gene: 9. This CDR3 spans 17 amino acids.

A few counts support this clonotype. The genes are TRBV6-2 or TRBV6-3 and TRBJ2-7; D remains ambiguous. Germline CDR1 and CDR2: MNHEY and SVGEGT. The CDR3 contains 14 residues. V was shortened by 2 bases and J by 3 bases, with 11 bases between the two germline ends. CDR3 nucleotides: TGTGCCAGCAGTTACAACAGTGGGATCTACGAGCAGTACTTC. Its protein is CASSYNSGIYEQYF.

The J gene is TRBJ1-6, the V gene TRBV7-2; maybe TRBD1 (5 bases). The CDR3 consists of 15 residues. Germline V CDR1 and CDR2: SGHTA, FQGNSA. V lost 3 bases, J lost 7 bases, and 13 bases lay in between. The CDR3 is CASSLFIGANSPLHF. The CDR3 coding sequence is TGTGCCAGCAGCTTGTTCATAGGGGCCAATTCACCCCTCCACTTT.

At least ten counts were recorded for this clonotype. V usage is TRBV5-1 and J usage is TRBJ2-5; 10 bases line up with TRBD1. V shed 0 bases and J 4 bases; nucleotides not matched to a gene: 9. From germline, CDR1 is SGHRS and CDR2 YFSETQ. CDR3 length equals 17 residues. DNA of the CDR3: TGCGCCAGCAGCTTGGCGTCTCGACAGGGGGCAGGAGAGACCCAGTACTTC. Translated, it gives CASSLASRQGAGETQYF. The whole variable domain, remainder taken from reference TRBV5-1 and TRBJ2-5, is KAGVTQTPRYLIKTRGQQVTLSCSPISGHRSVSWYQQTPGQGLQFLFEYFSETQRNKGNFPGRFSGRQFSNSRSEMNVSTLELGDSALYLCASSLASRQGAGETQYFGPGTRLLVL.

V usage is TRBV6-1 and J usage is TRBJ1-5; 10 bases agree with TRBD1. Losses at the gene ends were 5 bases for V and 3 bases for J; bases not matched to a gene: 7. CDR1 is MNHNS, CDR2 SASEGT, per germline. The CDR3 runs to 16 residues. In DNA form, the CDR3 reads TGTGCCAGCAGTCAGCGGACAGGGGGGGACAATCAGCCCCAGCATTTT. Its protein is CASSQRTGGDNQPQHF.